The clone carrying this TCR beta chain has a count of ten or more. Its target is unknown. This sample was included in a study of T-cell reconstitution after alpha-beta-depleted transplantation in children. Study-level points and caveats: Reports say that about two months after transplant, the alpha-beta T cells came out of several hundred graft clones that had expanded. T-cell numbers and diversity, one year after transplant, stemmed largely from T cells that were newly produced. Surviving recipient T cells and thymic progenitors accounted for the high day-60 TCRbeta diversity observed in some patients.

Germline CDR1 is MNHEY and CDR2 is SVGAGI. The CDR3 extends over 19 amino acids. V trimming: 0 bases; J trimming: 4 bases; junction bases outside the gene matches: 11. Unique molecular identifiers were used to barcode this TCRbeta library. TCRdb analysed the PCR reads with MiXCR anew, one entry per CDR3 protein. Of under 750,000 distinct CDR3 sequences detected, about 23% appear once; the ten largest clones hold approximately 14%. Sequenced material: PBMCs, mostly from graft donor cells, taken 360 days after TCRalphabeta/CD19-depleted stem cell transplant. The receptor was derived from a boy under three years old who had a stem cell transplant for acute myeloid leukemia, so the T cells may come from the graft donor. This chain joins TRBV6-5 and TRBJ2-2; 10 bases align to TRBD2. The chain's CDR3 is CASSYSRGTGLAFTGELFF. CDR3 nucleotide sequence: TGTGCCAGCAGTTACTCGCGGGGAACGGGACTAGCGTTCACCGGGGAGCTGTTTTTT.